This record concerns one T cell receptor (beta chain) sequence. CDR3 length: 13 amino acids. Germline assignment: CDR1 SGHDT and CDR2 YYEEEE. The data belong to a study of monozygotic twins with inflammatory bowel disease. Addition of UMIs with a 6-nucleotide sample barcode was achieved by template switching. TCRdb reprocessed the 5' RACE reads and reports one entry per CDR3 protein, with no DNA. The sample totals roughly 100,000 distinct CDR3 sequences. The receptor was derived from a human donor with ulcerative colitis or Crohn's disease, or a healthy co-twin of an affected twin (not recorded which). What was sequenced was blood. The genes are TRBV5-6 and TRBJ1-5. CDR3 protein: CASHPWGGQPQHF.